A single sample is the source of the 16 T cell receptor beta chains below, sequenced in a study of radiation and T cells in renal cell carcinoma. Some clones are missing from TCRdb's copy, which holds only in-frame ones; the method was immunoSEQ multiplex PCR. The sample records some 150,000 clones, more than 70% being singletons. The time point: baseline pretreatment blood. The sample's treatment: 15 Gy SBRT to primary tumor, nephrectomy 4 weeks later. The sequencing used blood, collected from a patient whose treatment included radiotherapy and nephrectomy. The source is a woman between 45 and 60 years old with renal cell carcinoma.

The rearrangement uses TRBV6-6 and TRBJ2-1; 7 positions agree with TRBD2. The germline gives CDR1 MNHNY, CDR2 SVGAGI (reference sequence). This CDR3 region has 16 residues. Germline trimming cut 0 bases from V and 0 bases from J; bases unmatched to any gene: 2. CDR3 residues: CASSYSGGSSYNEQFF. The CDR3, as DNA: TGTGCCAGCAGTTACTCCGGGGGGAGCTCCTACAATGAGCAGTTCTTC.

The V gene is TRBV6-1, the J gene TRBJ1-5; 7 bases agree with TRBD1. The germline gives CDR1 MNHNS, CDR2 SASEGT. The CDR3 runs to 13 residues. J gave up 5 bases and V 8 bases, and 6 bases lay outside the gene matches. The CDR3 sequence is CASSRGLDQPQHF. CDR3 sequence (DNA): TGTGCCAGCTCTAGGGGGCTAGATCAGCCCCAGCATTTT.

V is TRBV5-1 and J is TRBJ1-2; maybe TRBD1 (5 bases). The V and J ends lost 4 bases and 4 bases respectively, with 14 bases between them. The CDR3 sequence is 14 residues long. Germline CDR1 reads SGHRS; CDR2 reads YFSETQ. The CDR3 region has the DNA TGCGCCAGCAGCCCGTCGGGGGGATCCTATGGCTACACCTTC. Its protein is CASSPSGGSYGYTF.

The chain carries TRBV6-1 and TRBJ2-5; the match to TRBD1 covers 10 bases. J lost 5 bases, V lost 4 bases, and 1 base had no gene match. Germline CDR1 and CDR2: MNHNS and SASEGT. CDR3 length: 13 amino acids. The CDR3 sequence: CASSAGQGETQYF. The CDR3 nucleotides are TGTGCCAGCAGTGCGGGACAGGGGGAGACCCAGTACTTC.

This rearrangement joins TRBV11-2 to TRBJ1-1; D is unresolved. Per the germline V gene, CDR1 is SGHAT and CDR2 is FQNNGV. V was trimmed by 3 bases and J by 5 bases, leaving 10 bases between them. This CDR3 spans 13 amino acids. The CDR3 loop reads CASSFFSGTEAFF. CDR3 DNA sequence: TGTGCCAGCAGCTTTTTTTCCGGAACTGAAGCTTTCTTT.

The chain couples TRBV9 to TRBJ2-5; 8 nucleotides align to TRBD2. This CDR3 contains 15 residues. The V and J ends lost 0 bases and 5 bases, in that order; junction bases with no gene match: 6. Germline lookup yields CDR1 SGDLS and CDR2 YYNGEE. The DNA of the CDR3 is TGTGCCAGCAGCGTAGACCGGGGGGGCCTCGAGACCCAGTACTTC. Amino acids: CASSVDRGGLETQYF.

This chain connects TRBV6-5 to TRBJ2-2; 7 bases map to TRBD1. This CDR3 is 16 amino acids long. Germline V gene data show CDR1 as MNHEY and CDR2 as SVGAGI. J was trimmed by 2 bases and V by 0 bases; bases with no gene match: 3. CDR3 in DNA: TGTGCCAGCAGTTACTCCCGACAGGGAAACACCGGGGAGCTGTTTTTT. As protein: CASSYSRQGNTGELFF.

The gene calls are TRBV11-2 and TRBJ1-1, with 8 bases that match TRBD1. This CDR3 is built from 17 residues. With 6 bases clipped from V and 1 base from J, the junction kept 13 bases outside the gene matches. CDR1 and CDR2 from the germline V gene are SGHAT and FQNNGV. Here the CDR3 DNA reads TGTGCCAGCAGTCTCCCCCTGCGGACAGGGTGGAACACTGAAGCTTTCTTT. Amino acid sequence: CASSLPLRTGWNTEAFF. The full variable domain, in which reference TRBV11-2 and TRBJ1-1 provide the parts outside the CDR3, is EAGVAQSPRYKIIEKRQSVAFWCNPISGHATLYWYQQILGQGPKLLIQFQNNGVVDDSQLPKDRFSAERLKGVDSTLKIQPAKLEDSAVYLCASSLPLRTGWNTEAFFGQGTRLTVV.

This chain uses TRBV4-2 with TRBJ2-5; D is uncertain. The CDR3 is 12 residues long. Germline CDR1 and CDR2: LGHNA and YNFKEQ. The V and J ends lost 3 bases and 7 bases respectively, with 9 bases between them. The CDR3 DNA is TGTGCCAGCAGCCAGGTCATTGGGACCCAGTACTTC. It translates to CASSQVIGTQYF.

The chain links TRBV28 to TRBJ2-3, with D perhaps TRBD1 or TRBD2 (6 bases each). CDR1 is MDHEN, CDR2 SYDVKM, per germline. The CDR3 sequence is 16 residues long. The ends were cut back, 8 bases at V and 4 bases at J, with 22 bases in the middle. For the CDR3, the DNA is TGTGCCAGCTACAATTGGAGGGGGTTTATCGCAGATACGCAGTATTTT. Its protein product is CASYNWRGFIADTQYF.

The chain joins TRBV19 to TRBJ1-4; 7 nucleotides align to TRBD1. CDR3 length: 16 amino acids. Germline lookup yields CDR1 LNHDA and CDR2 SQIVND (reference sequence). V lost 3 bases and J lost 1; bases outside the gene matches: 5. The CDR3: CASSIGTAGTNEKLFF. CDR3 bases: TGTGCCAGTAGTATCGGGACAGCAGGAACTAATGAAAAACTGTTTTTT.

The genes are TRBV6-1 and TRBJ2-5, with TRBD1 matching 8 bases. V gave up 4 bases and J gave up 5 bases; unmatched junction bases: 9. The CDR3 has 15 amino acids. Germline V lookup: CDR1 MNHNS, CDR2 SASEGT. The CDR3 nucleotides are TGTGCCAGCAGTGGAAAGGGTGACAGGGGCGAGACCCAGTACTTC. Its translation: CASSGKGDRGETQYF.

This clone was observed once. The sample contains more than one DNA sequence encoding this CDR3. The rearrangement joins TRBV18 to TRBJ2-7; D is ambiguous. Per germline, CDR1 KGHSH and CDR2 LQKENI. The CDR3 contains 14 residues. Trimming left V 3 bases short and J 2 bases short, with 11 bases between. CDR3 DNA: TGTGCCAGCTCACCCTCGACGGGCACCTACGAGCAGTACTTC. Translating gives CASSPSTGTYEQYF.

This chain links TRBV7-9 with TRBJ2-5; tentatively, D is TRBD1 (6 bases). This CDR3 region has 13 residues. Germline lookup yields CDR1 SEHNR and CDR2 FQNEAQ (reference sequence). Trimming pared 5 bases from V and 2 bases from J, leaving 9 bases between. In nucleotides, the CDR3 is TGTGCCAGCAGCCACAGGGTTCAAGAGACCCAGTACTTC. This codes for CASSHRVQETQYF.

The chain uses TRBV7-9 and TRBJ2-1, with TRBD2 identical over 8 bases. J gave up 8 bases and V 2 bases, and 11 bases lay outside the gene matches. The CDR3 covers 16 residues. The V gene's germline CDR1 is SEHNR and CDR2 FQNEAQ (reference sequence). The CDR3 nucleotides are TGTGCCAGCAGCTTAACCCCCAGCGGGGGCGGGGATGAGCAGTTCTTC. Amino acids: CASSLTPSGGGDEQFF.

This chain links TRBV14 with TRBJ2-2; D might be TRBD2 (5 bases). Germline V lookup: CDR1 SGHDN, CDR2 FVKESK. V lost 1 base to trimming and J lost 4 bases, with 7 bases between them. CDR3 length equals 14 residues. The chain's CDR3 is CASSQVRGTGELFF. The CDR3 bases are TGTGCCAGCAGCCAAGTTCGGGGCACCGGGGAGCTGTTTTTT.